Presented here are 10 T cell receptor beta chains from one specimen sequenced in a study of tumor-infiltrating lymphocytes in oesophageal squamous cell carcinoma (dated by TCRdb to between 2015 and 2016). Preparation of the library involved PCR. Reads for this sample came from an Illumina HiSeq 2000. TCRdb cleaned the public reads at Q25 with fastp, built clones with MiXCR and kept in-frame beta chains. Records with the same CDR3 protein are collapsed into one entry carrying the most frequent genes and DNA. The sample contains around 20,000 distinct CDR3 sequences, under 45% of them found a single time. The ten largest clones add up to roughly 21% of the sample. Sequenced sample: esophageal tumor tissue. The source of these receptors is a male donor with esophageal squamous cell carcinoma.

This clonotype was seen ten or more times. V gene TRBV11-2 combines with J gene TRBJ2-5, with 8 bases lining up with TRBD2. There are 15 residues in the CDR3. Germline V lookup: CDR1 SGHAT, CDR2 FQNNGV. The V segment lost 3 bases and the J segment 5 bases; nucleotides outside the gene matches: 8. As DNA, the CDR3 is TGTGCCAGCAGCTTTAATGCGGGGGGCCCTGAGACCCAGTACTTC. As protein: CASSFNAGGPETQYF.

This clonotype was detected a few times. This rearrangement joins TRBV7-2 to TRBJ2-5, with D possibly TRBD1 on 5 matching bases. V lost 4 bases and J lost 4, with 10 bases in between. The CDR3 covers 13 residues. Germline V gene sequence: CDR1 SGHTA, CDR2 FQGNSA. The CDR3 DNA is TGTGCCAGCAGCTCAGGGCAAATAGAGACCCAGTACTTC. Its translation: CASSSGQIETQYF.

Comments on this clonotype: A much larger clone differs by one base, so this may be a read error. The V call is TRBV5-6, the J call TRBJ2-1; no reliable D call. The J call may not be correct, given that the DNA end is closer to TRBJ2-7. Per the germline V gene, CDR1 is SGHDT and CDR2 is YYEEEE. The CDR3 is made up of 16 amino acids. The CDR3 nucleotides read TGTGCCAGCAGGCAAGAGAGCTGGGGTCTCTGGCGGGAGCAGTACTTC. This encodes CASRQESWGLWREQYF.

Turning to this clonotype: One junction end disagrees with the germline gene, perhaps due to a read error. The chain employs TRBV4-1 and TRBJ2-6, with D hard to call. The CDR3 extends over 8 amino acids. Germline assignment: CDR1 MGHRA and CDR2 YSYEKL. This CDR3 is CASSQEGF. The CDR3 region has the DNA TGCGCCAGCAGCCAAGAAGGCTTC.

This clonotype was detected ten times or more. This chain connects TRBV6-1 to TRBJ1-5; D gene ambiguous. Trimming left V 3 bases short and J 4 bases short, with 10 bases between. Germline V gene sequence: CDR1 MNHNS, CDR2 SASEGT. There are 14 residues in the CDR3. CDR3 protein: CASSDNGINQPQHF. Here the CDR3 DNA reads TGTGCCAGCAGTGATAACGGCATTAATCAGCCCCAGCATTTT.

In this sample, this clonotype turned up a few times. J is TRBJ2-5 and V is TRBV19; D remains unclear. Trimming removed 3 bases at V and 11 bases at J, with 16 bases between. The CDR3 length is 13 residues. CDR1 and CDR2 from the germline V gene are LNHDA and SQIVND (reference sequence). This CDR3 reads CASSISRATEQYF. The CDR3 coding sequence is TGTGCCAGTAGTATTTCTAGGGCAACTGAGCAGTACTTC.

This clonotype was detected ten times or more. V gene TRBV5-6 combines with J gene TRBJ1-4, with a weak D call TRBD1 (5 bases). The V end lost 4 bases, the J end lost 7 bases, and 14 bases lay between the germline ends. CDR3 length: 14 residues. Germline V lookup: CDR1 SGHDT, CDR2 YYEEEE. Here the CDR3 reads CASSPLSGGEKLFF. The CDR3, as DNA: TGTGCCAGCAGCCCCCTTTCCGGGGGTGAAAAACTGTTTTTT. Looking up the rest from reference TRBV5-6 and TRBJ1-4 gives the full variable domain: DAGVTQSPTHLIKTRGQQVTLRCSPKSGHDTVSWYQQALGQGPQFIFQYYEEEERQRGNFPDRFSGHQFPNYSSELNVNALLLGDSALYLCASSPLSGGEKLFFGSGTQLSVL.

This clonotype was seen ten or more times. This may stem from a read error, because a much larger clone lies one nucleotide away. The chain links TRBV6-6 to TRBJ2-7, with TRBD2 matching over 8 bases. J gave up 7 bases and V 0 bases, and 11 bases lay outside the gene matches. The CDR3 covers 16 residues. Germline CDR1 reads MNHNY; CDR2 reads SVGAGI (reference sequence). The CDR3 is CASSYSGTSVSDEQYF. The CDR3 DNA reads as TGTGCCAGCAGTTACTCCGGGACTAGTGTTAGCGATGAGCAGTACTTC.

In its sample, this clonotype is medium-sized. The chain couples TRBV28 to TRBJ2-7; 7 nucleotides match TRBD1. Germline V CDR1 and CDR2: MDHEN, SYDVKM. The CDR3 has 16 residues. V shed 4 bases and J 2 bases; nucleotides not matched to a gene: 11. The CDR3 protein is CASSSPGQSRPYEQYF. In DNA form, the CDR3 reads TGTGCCAGCAGTTCTCCGGGACAGTCCCGTCCCTACGAGCAGTACTTC.

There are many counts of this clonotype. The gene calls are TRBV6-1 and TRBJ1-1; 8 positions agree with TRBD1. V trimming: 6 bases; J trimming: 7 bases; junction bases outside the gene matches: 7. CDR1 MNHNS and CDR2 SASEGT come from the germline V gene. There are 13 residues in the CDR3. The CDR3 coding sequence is TGTGCCAGCAGGGACAGGGACCACGTTGAAGCTTTCTTT. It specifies CASRDRDHVEAFF.